This T cell receptor (beta chain) was identified in a study of blood T cells in healthy people across ages. This clonotype was picked up a small number of times. CDR3 length: 11 residues. V shed 6 bases and J shed 8 bases, with 10 bases lying between them. PCR was performed a second time for about 7 to 12 cycles using a sample-barcoded 5' primer and a J-beta primer mix. TCRdb reanalysed the 5' RACE reads using MiXCR and keeps one entry per CDR3 protein. This table has around 800,000 distinct CDR3 sequences, 25% to 30% appearing once. The same data also contributed to another study, on T cells of mothers and their children.

The sample taken for sequencing was blood. V usage is TRBV12-3 or TRBV12-4 and J usage is TRBJ1-1; D is undetermined. The clonotype was recovered from a boy younger than 18 in good health. CDR3 loop: CASSTTSEAFF. DNA for the CDR3: TGTGCCAGCAGCACCACATCCGAAGCTTTCTTT.